This is a list of T cell receptor beta chains from one sample in a study of shared clonotypes between healthy human individuals. Profiling relied on immunoSEQ multiplex PCR, and the TCRdb table lists in-frame clones only, not all of them. The data hold about 2.4 million clones, with roughly 93% observed a single time. The sample consisted of naive CD4+ T cells from PBMCs. Receptors originate from a man between 18 and 29 years old in good health. Some clones in this sample may be carry-over from other donors' samples. Each CDR3 is given with its conserved first and last residue. D genes are given only for firm matches. The size entry is marked missing in some rows and otherwise reads once, few, many or a size class.

>NA|NA|TRBJ2-7|TRBV6-5
CASRRTGAYEQYF
TGTGCCAGCAGGCGCACGGGGGCCTACGAGCAGTACTTC
>TRBD2|once|TRBJ2-7|TRBV5-1
CASGFGAGGPDEQYF
TGCGCCAGCGGGTTCGGAGCGGGAGGGCCAGACGAGCAGTACTTC
>TRBD2|NA|TRBJ2-7|TRBV19
CASSTTSGRGYEQYF
TGTGCCAGTAGTACAACTAGCGGGAGGGGCTACGAGCAGTACTTC
>NA|once|TRBJ2-7|TRBV7-9
CASSLGMAGIYEQYF
TGTGCCAGCAGCCTCGGCATGGCGGGAATATACGAGCAGTACTTC
>TRBD2|NA|TRBJ2-7|TRBV7-2
CASSTSGRDYEQYF
TGTGCCAGCAGCACCAGCGGGAGGGACTACGAGCAGTACTTC
>NA|NA|TRBJ2-6|TRBV28
CASKSASGANVLTF
TGTGCCAGTAAATCAGCGTCTGGGGCCAACGTCCTGACTTTC
>NA|NA|TRBJ2-7|TRBV7-9
CASSLVGVEQYF
TGTGCCAGCAGCTTAGTTGGCGTCGAGCAGTACTTC
>TRBD2|NA|TRBJ2-7|TRBV9
CASSVGGLAGPWEQYF
TGTGCCAGCAGCGTAGGGGGACTAGCGGGCCCCTGGGAGCAGTACTTC
>NA|NA|TRBJ2-2|TRBV2
CASCVDTYTGELFF
TGTGCCAGCTGCGTTGACACCTACACCGGGGAGCTGTTTTTT
>NA|NA|TRBJ1-4|TRBV25-1
CASSVLVVRGEKLFF
TGTGCCAGCAGTGTGTTGGTAGTCCGGGGGGAAAAACTGTTTTTT
>TRBD1|NA|TRBJ1-2|TRBV19
CASSSGTGGGYTF
TGTGCCAGTAGTAGCGGGACAGGGGGAGGCTACACCTTC
>TRBD1|NA|TRBJ1-4|TRBV6-5
CATGTGREKLFF
TGTGCCACCGGGACAGGGCGTGAAAAACTGTTTTTT
>NA|NA|TRBJ1-1|TRBV4-1
CASAPWGAPEAFF
TGCGCCAGCGCTCCGTGGGGGGCGCCGGAAGCTTTCTTT
>NA|NA|TRBJ2-7|TRBV19
CASSLRARYEQYF
TGTGCCAGTAGTCTCCGGGCCAGGTACGAGCAGTACTTC
>NA|NA|TRBJ1-6|TRBV28
CASSLVNSPLHF
TGTGCCAGCAGTTTGGTAAATTCACCCCTCCACTTT
>NA|NA|TRBJ2-3|TRBV5-1
CASSLAVTHTDTQYF
TGCGCCAGCAGCTTGGCGGTGACACACACAGATACGCAGTATTTT
>TRBD2|once|TRBJ2-1|TRBV30
CAWIPRNSGTSSYNEQFF
TGTGCCTGGATTCCGCGTAATAGCGGGACCTCCTCCTACAATGAGCAGTTCTTC
>TRBD1|NA|TRBJ2-7|TRBV28
CASSTLGTGTYEQYF
TGTGCCAGCAGTACCCTAGGGACAGGGACCTACGAGCAGTACTTC
>TRBD1|NA|TRBJ1-5|TRBV6-5
CASSTTGQGKPQHF
TGTGCCAGCAGTACAACCGGACAGGGCAAGCCCCAGCATTTT
>NA|NA|TRBJ1-5|TRBV5-1
CASSLDGTNQPQHF
TGCGCCAGCAGCCTGGACGGTACTAATCAGCCCCAGCATTTT
>TRBD1|few|TRBJ1-5|TRBV4-2
CASSQGATGPDHQPQHF
TGTGCCAGCAGCCAAGGAGCGACAGGGCCGGACCATCAGCCCCAGCATTTT
>NA|NA|TRBJ1-1|TRBV19
CASSPELAYTEAFF
TGTGCCAGTAGTCCCGAATTAGCTTACACTGAAGCTTTCTTT
>NA|NA|TRBJ2-7|TRBV14
CASSQDRGTTYEQYF
TGTGCCAGCAGCCAAGATAGGGGCACTACCTACGAGCAGTACTTC
>NA|NA|TRBJ1-2|TRBV5-8
CASSSTATGKYFHGYTF
TGTGCCAGCAGCAGTACAGCTACAGGGAAGTACTTCCATGGCTACACCTTC
>NA|NA|TRBJ1-4|TRBV10-3
CAITPGVNEKLFF
TGTGCCATCACTCCGGGGGTAAATGAAAAACTGTTTTTT
>NA|once|TRBJ2-2|TRBV5-1
CASSELNTGELFF
TGCGCCAGCAGCGAACTGAACACCGGGGAGCTGTTTTTT
>NA|NA|TRBJ1-1|TRBV7-9
CASSESSQAFF
TGTGCCAGCAGCGAATCGAGCCAAGCTTTCTTT
>NA|NA|TRBJ1-3|TRBV15
CAIGTSRSGNTIYF
TGTGCCATCGGGACTTCCCGCTCTGGAAACACCATATATTTT
>TRBD1|NA|TRBJ1-2|TRBV28
CASSFGQGVKGYTF
TGTGCCAGCAGTTTTGGACAGGGGGTGAAGGGCTACACCTTC
>NA|NA|TRBJ1-5|TRBV28
CASNRYSTNQPQHF
TGTGCCAGCAATCGTTACAGTACCAATCAGCCCCAGCATTTT
>NA|NA|TRBJ1-5|TRBV7-2
CASSLVGIPYSNQPQHF
TGTGCCAGCAGCTTAGTGGGGATACCTTATAGCAATCAGCCCCAGCATTTT
>TRBD2|NA|TRBJ2-1|TRBV7-3
CASSLTGSAAAGGSQFF
TGTGCCAGCAGCTTAACGGGGTCCGCAGCGGCGGGAGGCTCGCAGTTCTTC
>NA|NA|TRBJ1-2|TRBV28
CASSWTVYGYTF
TGTGCCAGCAGTTGGACGGTCTATGGCTACACCTTC
>NA|few|TRBJ2-2|TRBV7-9
CASSFGFGQNTGELFF
TGTGCCAGCAGCTTCGGTTTTGGTCAGAACACCGGGGAGCTGTTTTTT
>TRBD1|NA|TRBJ1-2|TRBV28
CASSFRTGTSSNYGYTF
TGTGCCAGCAGTTTCCGGACAGGTACTTCATCTAACTATGGCTACACCTTC
>TRBD2|NA|TRBJ2-3|TRBV15
CATSVRGGAGLTDTQYF
TGTGCCACCAGCGTCCGAGGTGGAGCGGGGCTCACAGATACGCAGTATTTT
>TRBD1|NA|TRBJ2-5|TRBV27
CASSFLGQQETQYF
TGTGCCAGCAGTTTCCTGGGACAGCAAGAGACCCAGTACTTC
>TRBD2|NA|TRBJ2-2|TRBV5-6
CASSLVSGMNTGELFF
TGTGCCAGCAGCTTGGTTAGCGGGATGAACACCGGGGAGCTGTTTTTT
>TRBD1|NA|TRBJ2-5|TRBV5-1
CASSRGQGQETQYF
TGCGCCAGCAGCAGGGGACAGGGACAAGAGACCCAGTACTTC
>NA|NA|TRBJ2-7|TRBV7-9
CASSLRGLSEQYF
TGTGCCAGCAGCTTAAGGGGCCTCAGTGAGCAGTACTTC
>TRBD1|NA|TRBJ1-5|TRBV30
CAWSSTGRHQPQHF
TGTGCCTGGAGTTCGACAGGGCGACATCAGCCCCAGCATTTT
>TRBD2|NA|TRBJ2-3|TRBV28
CASSHTSGSIAGTDTQYF
TGTGCCAGCAGCCACACTAGCGGGAGTATCGCTGGCACAGATACGCAGTATTTT
>TRBD1|NA|TRBJ2-2|TRBV28
CATQGGFTGELFF
TGTGCCACACAGGGGGGCTTCACCGGGGAGCTGTTTTTT
>NA|once|TRBJ2-7|TRBV5-6
CASSLVAGSYEQYF
TGTGCCAGCAGCTTGGTTGCGGGTTCCTACGAGCAGTACTTC
>TRBD1|NA|TRBJ2-1|TRBV5-1
CASSQTGGLYNEQFF
TGCGCCAGCAGCCAGACAGGGGGCCTCTACAATGAGCAGTTCTTC
>TRBD2|NA|TRBJ2-3|TRBV11-2
CASSLPLAGGFTDTQYF
TGTGCCAGCAGCCTCCCTCTAGCGGGAGGATTCACAGATACGCAGTATTTT
>TRBD2|NA|TRBJ2-1|TRBV10-3
CAIKGTSGISQDEQFF
TGTGCCATCAAGGGGACTAGCGGGATATCGCAAGATGAGCAGTTCTTC
>NA|NA|TRBJ2-7|TRBV6-1
CASSAVGVSYEQYF
TGTGCCAGCAGTGCGGTAGGGGTTTCTTACGAGCAGTACTTC
>NA|NA|TRBJ2-1|TRBV30
CAWSLTLSYNEQFF
TGTGCCTGGAGTCTCACCTTAAGCTACAATGAGCAGTTCTTC
>NA|NA|TRBJ1-1|TRBV7-6
CASSAQNMNTEAFF
TGTGCCAGCAGCGCACAGAATATGAACACTGAAGCTTTCTTT
>NA|NA|TRBJ1-5|TRBV2
CASSSGPSNQPQHF
TGTGCCAGCAGTTCTGGCCCTAGCAATCAGCCCCAGCATTTT
>NA|few|TRBJ1-2|TRBV28
CASKSVYGYTF
TGTGCCAGCAAATCGGTCTATGGCTACACCTTC
>NA|NA|TRBJ1-5|TRBV7-9
CASSPGGGGANQPQHF
TGTGCCAGCAGCCCAGGTGGGGGTGGGGCCAATCAGCCCCAGCATTTT
>TRBD1|NA|TRBJ2-7|TRBV28
CASSKGQGRVYEQYF
TGTGCCAGCAGCAAGGGACAGGGGCGGGTCTACGAGCAGTACTTC
>NA|NA|TRBJ2-1|TRBV2
CASSAHQGKGFF
TGTGCCAGCTCCGCTCACCAGGGGAAAGGGTTCTTC